This T cell receptor beta chain was retrieved from a study of cytomegalovirus exposure and HLA in healthy donors. Turning to the study itself: Early released data had around 79 million unique TCRs, all coming from HLA-typed donors. Study-wide findings and caveats: With later analysis, a missense DCLRE1C variant became linked to TCR beta V- and J-gene trimming. Apparent HLA restriction characterized most CMV-associated TCR beta chains in a later analysis. A later analysis associated 15,000 or so TCR beta sequences with HLA alleles at a 0.05 false discovery rate.

Details on this clone: Its antigen remains unknown.

PCR primers comprised 60 Vbeta and 13 Jbeta primers. This table comes from immunoSEQ multiplex PCR, and its TCRdb copy is limited to in-frame clones, with some not included. The sample yields over 110,000 clones, 80% seen once. The source of this sequence is a middle-aged man in good health and CMV-seronegative. The sequenced sample consisted of PBMCs.

The CDR3 nucleotides are TGTGCCAGCAGTCAAATGGGGCAGGGCTACGAGCAGTACTTC. Translating gives CASSQMGQGYEQYF. The genes are TRBV27 and TRBJ2-7; the D gene is possibly TRBD1 (5 bases). CDR1 is MNHEY and CDR2 is SMNVEV in the germline V gene (reference sequence). Trimming took 5 bases from V and 3 from J, leaving 14 bases between them. The CDR3 runs to 14 residues.